This record concerns one TCR beta chain sequence. Its antigen is as yet unknown. Carrying unique molecular identifiers, the cDNA also gained a universal primer site through template switching. TCRdb re-analysed the 5' RACE reads in MiXCR, keeping a single row per CDR3 protein. The repertoire holds 250,000 to 350,000 distinct CDR3 sequences, with roughly 8.6% as singletons. No donor was unhealthy or non-Caucasian. The CDR3 spans 15 residues. The V and J ends lost 0 bases and 3 bases respectively, with 12 bases between them. Germline values: CDR1 PRHDT, CDR2 FYEKMQ (reference sequence). This sample was taken from a study of identical twins. Study-level results: For cord blood, abundant beta clonotypes had fewer insertions, unlike memory repertoires, which showed none. Models came in too low on out-of-frame TCR alpha sharing in monozygotic twins.

A further study also used this sample, focusing on yellow fever vaccine responses in identical twins.

The sample taken for sequencing was memory (CD45RO+) T cells sorted from blood. This sequence originates from a woman in her late teens or twenties in good health. V is TRBV13 and J is TRBJ2-7; tentatively, D is TRBD1 (6 bases). The CDR3: CASSLGQQGYYEQYF. DNA of the CDR3: TGTGCCAGCAGCTTAGGTCAGCAGGGGTACTACGAGCAGTACTTC.